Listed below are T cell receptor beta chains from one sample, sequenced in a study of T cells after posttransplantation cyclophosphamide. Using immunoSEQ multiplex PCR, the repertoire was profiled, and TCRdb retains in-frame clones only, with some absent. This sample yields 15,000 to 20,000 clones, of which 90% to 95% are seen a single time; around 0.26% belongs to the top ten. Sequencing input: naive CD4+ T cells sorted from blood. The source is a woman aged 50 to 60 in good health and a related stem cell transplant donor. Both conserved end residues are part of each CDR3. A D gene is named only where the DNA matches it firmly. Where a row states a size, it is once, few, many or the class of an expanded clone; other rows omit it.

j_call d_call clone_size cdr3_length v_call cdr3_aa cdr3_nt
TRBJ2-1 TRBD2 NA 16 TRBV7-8 CASSSSGTSGRNEQFF TGTGCCAGCAGCTCCTCCGGGACTAGCGGTCGGAATGAGCAGTTCTTC
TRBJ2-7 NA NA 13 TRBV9 CAPSRGVPHEQYF TGTGCCCCTTCCAGGGGGGTTCCCCACGAGCAGTACTTC
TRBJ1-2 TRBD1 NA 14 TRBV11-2 CASSFTTGGHGYTF TGTGCCAGCAGCTTTACCACAGGGGGCCATGGCTACACCTTC
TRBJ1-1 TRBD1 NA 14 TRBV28 CASSGRQGWTEAFF TGTGCCAGCAGTGGTAGACAGGGGTGGACTGAAGCTTTCTTT
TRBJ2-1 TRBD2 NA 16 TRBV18 CASSPLPRGIYNEQFF TGTGCCAGCTCACCTCTTCCGCGGGGGATTTACAATGAGCAGTTCTTC
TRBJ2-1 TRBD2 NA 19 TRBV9 CASSVAGLESVFTYNEQFF TGTGCCAGCAGCGTAGCGGGACTAGAGAGTGTTTTTACTTACAATGAGCAGTTCTTC
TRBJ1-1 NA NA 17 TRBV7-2 CASSLRPFVGGDTEAFF TGTGCCAGCAGCTTGAGACCCTTCGTGGGGGGGGACACTGAAGCTTTCTTT
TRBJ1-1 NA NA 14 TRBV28 CASSSGQLNTEAFF TGTGCCAGCAGTAGTGGACAATTGAACACTGAAGCTTTCTTT
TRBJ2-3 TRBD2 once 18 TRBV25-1 CASSESPPGAGGTDTQYF TGTGCCAGCAGTGAATCCCCGCCGGGAGCGGGAGGGACAGATACGCAGTATTTT
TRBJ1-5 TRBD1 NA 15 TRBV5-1 CASSTGTGGGQPQHF TGCGCCAGCAGCACCGGGACAGGGGGCGGTCAGCCCCAGCATTTT
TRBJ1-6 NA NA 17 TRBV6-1 CASSEASAFSEGSPLHF TGTGCCAGCAGTGAAGCGTCCGCATTCTCGGAGGGATCACCCCTCCACTTT
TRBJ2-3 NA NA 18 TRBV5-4 CASSPSTDSGTSTDTQYF TGTGCCAGCAGCCCTTCTACGGATAGCGGCACTAGCACAGATACGCAGTATTTT
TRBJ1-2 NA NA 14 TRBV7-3 CASSLGPQNYGYTF TGTGCCAGCAGCTTAGGTCCACAGAACTATGGCTACACCTTC
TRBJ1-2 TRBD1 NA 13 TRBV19 CASIGTGGFGYTF TGTGCCAGTATAGGGACAGGGGGCTTTGGCTACACCTTC
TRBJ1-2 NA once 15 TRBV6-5 CASSSRSFGPYGYTF TGTGCCAGCAGTTCCCGTAGCTTCGGCCCTTATGGCTACACCTTC
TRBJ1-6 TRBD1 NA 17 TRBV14 CASSQDFGGTANSPLHF TGTGCCAGCAGCCAAGATTTCGGCGGGACAGCGAATTCACCCCTCCACTTT
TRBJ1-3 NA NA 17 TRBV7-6 CASSLEVGVTSGNTIYF TGTGCCAGCAGTCTTGAAGTAGGGGTCACCTCTGGAAACACCATATATTTT
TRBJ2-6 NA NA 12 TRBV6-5 CATGSGANVLTF TGTGCCACCGGCTCTGGGGCCAACGTCCTGACTTTC
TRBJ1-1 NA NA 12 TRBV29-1 CSVEVTTGRAFF TGCAGCGTTGAAGTCACAACAGGGCGGGCTTTCTTT
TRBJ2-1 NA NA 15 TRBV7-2 CASSLRASVYNEQFF TGTGCCAGCAGCTTACGGGCTAGCGTCTACAATGAGCAGTTCTTC